A selection of T cell receptor beta chains follows, all from one sample in a study of cytomegalovirus exposure and HLA in healthy donors. Measured with immunoSEQ multiplex PCR; TCRdb has only the in-frame clones, and not every one. Here the sample spans approximately 150,000 clones, roughly 62% being singletons. Sequencing used PBMCs. The receptors were sampled from a man aged 55-75 years in good health and CMV-seronegative. The CDR3 runs from the conserved cysteine through the conserved F or W. The order of the fields is J gene, D gene, clone size, V gene, CDR3 DNA, CDR3 protein. D genes are given only for firm matches. Clone size is shown for a subset of rows, as once, few, many or a class of expanded clone.

TRBJ2-5,TRBD1,NA,TRBV14,TGTGCCAGCAGCGCTCATCTCCAGGGGGCTGGTGAGACCCAGTACTTC,CASSAHLQGAGETQYF
TRBJ2-2,TRBD1,NA,TRBV9,TGTGCCAGCAGCCCTCGGACAGGGACCGGGGAGCTGTTTTTT,CASSPRTGTGELFF
TRBJ1-2,NA,NA,TRBV9,TGTGCCAGCAGCCTGCAGGAAGGGGGTGTTTATGGCTACACCTTC,CASSLQEGGVYGYTF
TRBJ2-3,TRBD2,NA,TRBV2,TGTGCCAGCACGGGGACTAGCATCGCAGATACGCAGTATTTT,CASTGTSIADTQYF
TRBJ1-2,TRBD1,NA,TRBV19,TGTGCCAGTACGGGGACAGGGGGTGACTATGGCTACACCTTC,CASTGTGGDYGYTF
TRBJ1-1,NA,NA,TRBV19,TGTGCCAGTAGTAAACAAACAGGGAACACTGAAGCTTTCTTT,CASSKQTGNTEAFF
TRBJ2-1,TRBD1,NA,TRBV7-3,TGTGCCAGCAGCTCCCCCGTGACAGGGGGCCTAGATGAGCAGTTCTTC,CASSSPVTGGLDEQFF
TRBJ2-2,NA,NA,TRBV14,TGTGCCAGCAGCCCCTATACGGATGCAGGGGTGAGGTGGAACACCGGGGAGCTGTTTTTT,CASSPYTDAGVRWNTGELFF
TRBJ1-1,TRBD1,NA,TRBV6-6,TGTGCCAGCAGCCCGTCCGTCAGGGGGGACACTGAAGCTTTCTTT,CASSPSVRGDTEAFF
TRBJ1-1,TRBD1,NA,TRBV28,TGTGCCAGCAGTAGCGGACAGGGGATGAACACTGAAGCTTTCTTT,CASSSGQGMNTEAFF
TRBJ2-5,NA,few,TRBV5-1,TGCGCCAGCAGCTTGACATTACAAGAGACCCAGTACTTC,CASSLTLQETQYF
TRBJ1-1,NA,NA,TRBV30,TGTGCCTGGTCGGGGGGGACTATGAACACTGAAGCTTTCTTT,CAWSGGTMNTEAFF
TRBJ1-2,NA,NA,TRBV28,TGTGCCATCATCGGGAAAGGACAGTTCTATGGCTACACCTTC,CAIIGKGQFYGYTF
TRBJ1-1,TRBD1,NA,TRBV7-2,TGTGCCAGCAGCTTCGGGACAGGGCGGACGAACACTGAAGCTTTCTTT,CASSFGTGRTNTEAFF
TRBJ1-6,NA,NA,TRBV5-1,TGCGCCAGCAGCTTGGAAAGTACAGGAGATTCACCCCTCCACTTT,CASSLESTGDSPLHF
TRBJ1-3,TRBD1,NA,TRBV19,TGTGCCAGTAGTAACTTGAGATCCGGGACAGGGTGGCATGGAAACACCATATATTTT,CASSNLRSGTGWHGNTIYF
TRBJ2-5,TRBD1,NA,TRBV29-1,TGCAGCGTTACACAGGGGGCCGGAGAGACCCAGTACTTC,CSVTQGAGETQYF
TRBJ2-7,TRBD1,NA,TRBV28,TGTGCCAGCAGTTTAAGGGACAGGGTTTTATCCGAGCAGTACTTC,CASSLRDRVLSEQYF
TRBJ2-7,NA,NA,TRBV28,TGTGCCAGCAGACAGGGCTACGAGCAGTACTTC,CASRQGYEQYF
TRBJ2-5,TRBD2,NA,TRBV19,TGTGCCAGTAGTCGAGGGCTAGCGGGAGATCTCGCGCGGGAGACCCAGTACTTC,CASSRGLAGDLARETQYF
TRBJ1-5,NA,few,TRBV19,TGTGCCACCCAGCGCAGGGTTGGCAATCAGCCCCAGCATTTT,CATQRRVGNQPQHF
TRBJ1-5,TRBD1,NA,TRBV7-9,TGTGCCAGCAGCCACGGGACAGGGGACCAGCCCCAGCATTTT,CASSHGTGDQPQHF
TRBJ2-1,TRBD2,NA,TRBV4-2,TGTGCCAGCAGCCAAGATGACCTAGCGGGGTTCAATGAGCAGTTCTTC,CASSQDDLAGFNEQFF
TRBJ1-1,NA,NA,TRBV7-9,TGTGCCAGCAGCCAGAACACTGAAGCTTTCTTT,CASSQNTEAFF
TRBJ1-3,TRBD1,few,TRBV6-6,TGTGCCAGTAAGCAGGGGGCGGTTGGAAACACCATATATTTT,CASKQGAVGNTIYF
TRBJ2-7,NA,NA,TRBV6-5,TGTGCCAGCAGCCCCCCAGGGATCTCCTACGAGCAGTACTTC,CASSPPGISYEQYF
TRBJ2-1,TRBD2,NA,TRBV30,TGTGCCTGGAGTGGGGGACTAGAGGATGAGCAGTTCTTC,CAWSGGLEDEQFF
TRBJ2-7,TRBD1,NA,TRBV19,TGTGCCAGTAGTCCCGGGACAGGGGGGTACGAGCAGTACTTC,CASSPGTGGYEQYF
TRBJ1-2,TRBD1,once,TRBV5-6,TGTGCCAGCAGCTTGCAACAGGGGGCGGGAGATGGCTACACCTTC,CASSLQQGAGDGYTF